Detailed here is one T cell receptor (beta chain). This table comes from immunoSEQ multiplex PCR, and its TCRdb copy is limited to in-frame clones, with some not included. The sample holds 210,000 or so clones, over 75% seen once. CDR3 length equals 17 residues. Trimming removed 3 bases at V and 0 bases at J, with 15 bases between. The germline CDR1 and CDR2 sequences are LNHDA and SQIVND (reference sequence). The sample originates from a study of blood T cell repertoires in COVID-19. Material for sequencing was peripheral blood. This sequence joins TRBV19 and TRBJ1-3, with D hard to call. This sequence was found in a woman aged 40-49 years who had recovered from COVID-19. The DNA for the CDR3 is TGTGCCAGTAGTATTGGGCCAGCCGAGAGCTCTGGAAACACCATATATTTT. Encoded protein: CASSIGPAESSGNTIYF. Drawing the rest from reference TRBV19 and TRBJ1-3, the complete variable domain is DGGITQSPKYLFRKEGQNVTLSCEQNLNHDAMYWYRQDPGQGLRLIYYSQIVNDFQKGDIAEGYSVSREKKESFPLTVTSAQKNPTAFYLCASSIGPAESSGNTIYFGEGSWLTVV.